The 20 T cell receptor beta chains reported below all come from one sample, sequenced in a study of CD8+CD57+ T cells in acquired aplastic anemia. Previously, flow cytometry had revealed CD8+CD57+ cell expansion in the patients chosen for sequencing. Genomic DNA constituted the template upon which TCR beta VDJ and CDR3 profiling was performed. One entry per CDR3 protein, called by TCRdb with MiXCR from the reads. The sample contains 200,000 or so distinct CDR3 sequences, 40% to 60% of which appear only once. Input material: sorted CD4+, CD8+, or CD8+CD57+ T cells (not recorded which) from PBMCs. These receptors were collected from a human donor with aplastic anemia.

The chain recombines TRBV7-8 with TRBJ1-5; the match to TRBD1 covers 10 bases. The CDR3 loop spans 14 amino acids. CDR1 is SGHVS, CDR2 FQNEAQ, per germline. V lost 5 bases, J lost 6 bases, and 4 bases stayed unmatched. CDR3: CASSARDRGQPQHF. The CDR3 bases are TGTGCCAGCAGCGCCCGGGACAGGGGTCAGCCCCAGCATTTT. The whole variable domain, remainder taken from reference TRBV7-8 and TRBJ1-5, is GAGVSQSPRYKVAKRGQDVALRCDPISGHVSLFWYQQALGQGPEFLTYFQNEAQLDKSGLPSDRFFAERPEGSVSTLKIQRTQQEDSAVYLCASSARDRGQPQHFGDGTRLSIL.

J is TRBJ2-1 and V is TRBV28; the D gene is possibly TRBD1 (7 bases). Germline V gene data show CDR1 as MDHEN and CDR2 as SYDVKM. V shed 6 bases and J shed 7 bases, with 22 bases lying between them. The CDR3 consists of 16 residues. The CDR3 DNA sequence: TGTGCCAGCAGGGGGGGCGGCAGGGGGACAAGGAATGAGCAGTTCTTC. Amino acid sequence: CASRGGGRGTRNEQFF.

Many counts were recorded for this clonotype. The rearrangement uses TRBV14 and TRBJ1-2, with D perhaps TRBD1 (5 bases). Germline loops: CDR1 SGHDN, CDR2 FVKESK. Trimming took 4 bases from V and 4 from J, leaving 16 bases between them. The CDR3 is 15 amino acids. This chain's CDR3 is CASSPRGSSSYGYTF. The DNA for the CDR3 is TGTGCCAGCAGCCCTCGGGGGTCGTCAAGCTATGGCTACACCTTC.

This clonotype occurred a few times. The DNA of the CDR3 is TGTGCCAGCAGACAGACCCTAAACTATGGCTACACCTTC. Translated: CASRQTLNYGYTF. This chain connects TRBV27 to TRBJ1-2; D call uncertain. Between the trimmed V and J ends, which lost 6 bases and 2 bases, there was a span of 10 bases. Per germline, CDR1 MNHEY and CDR2 SMNVEV (reference sequence). The CDR3 totals 13 residues.

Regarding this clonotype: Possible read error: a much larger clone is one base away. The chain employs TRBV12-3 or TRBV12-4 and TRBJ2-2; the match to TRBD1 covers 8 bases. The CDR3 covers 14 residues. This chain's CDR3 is CASTDRGSAGELLF. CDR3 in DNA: TGTGCCAGCACCGACAGGGGAAGCGCCGGGGAGCTGCTTTTT.

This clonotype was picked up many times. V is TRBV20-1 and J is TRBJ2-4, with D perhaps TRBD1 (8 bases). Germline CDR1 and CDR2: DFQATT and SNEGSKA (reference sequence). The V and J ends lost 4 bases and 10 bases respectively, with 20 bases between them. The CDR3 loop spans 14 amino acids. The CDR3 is CSAILQGEGGIQYF. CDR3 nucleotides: TGCAGTGCTATCCTACAGGGGGAGGGGGGGATTCAGTACTTC.

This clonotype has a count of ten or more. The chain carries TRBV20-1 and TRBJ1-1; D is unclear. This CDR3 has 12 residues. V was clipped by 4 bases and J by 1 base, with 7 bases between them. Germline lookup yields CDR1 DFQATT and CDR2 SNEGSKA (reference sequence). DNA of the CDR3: TGCAGTGCTACTCGGGGGAACACTGAAGCTTTCTTT. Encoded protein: CSATRGNTEAFF.

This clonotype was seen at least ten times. CDR3 in DNA: TGTGCCAGCAGCTTGGTAACTAGCGGGGTCTACGAGCAGTACTTC. Encoded protein: CASSLVTSGVYEQYF. The chain uses TRBV5-6 and TRBJ2-7; 10 bases are shared with TRBD2. Germline loops: CDR1 SGHDT, CDR2 YYEEEE. CDR3 length: 15 amino acids. V gave up 0 bases and J gave up 3 bases; unmatched junction bases: 3.

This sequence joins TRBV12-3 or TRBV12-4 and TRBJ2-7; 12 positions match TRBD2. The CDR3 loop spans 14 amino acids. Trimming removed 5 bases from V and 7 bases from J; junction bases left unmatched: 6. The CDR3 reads CASSILAGGDEQYF. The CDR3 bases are TGTGCCAGCAGTATACTAGCGGGGGGCGATGAGCAGTACTTC.

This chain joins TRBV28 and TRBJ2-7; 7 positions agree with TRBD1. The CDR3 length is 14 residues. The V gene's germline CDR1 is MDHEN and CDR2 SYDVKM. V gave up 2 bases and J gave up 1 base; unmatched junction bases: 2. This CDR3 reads CASSLQGDSYEQYF. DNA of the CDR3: TGTGCCAGCAGTTTACAGGGGGATTCCTACGAGCAGTACTTC. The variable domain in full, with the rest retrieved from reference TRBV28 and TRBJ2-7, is DVKVTQSSRYLVKRTGEKVFLECVQDMDHENMFWYRQDPGLGLRLIYFSYDVKMKEKGDIPEGYSVSREKKERFSLILESASTNQTSMYLCASSLQGDSYEQYFGPGTRLTVT.

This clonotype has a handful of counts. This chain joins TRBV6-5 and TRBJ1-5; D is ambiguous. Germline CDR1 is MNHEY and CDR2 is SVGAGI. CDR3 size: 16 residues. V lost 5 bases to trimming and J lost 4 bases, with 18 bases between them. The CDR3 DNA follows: TGTGCCAGCAGTGCCCTTGGCCGACTGTTAAATCAGCCCCAGCATTTT. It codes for CASSALGRLLNQPQHF.

CDR3 sequence (DNA): TGTGCCACCAGTGATTTGCTTAGTGGAGGCAATGAGCAGTTCTTC. This codes for CATSDLLSGGNEQFF. The chain is built from TRBV24-1 and TRBJ2-1; possibly TRBD2 for D (5 bases). The CDR3 is 15 amino acids. Germline CDR1 and CDR2: KGHDR and SFDVKD. V lost 0 bases, J lost 6 bases, and 11 bases lay in between.

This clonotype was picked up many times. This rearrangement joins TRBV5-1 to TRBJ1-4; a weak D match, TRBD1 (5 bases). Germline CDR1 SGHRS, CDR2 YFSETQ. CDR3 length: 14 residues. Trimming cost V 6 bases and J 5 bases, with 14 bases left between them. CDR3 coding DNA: TGCGCCAGCACCGACAGCACTGCCAATGAAAAACTGTTTTTT. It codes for CASTDSTANEKLFF.

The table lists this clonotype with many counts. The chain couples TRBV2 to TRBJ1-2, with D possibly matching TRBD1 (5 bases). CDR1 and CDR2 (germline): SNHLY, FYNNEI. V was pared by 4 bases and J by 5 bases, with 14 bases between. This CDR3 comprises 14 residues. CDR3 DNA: TGTGCCAGCAGTGCGAACAGACAGCTTTATGGCTACACCTTC. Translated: CASSANRQLYGYTF.

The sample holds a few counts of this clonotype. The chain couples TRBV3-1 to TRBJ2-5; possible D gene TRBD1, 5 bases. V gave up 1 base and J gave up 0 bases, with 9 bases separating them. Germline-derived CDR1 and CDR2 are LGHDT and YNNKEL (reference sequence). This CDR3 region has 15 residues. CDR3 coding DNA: TGTGCCAGCAGCCAAGGACAGTCCCACCAAGAGACCCAGTACTTC. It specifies CASSQGQSHQETQYF.

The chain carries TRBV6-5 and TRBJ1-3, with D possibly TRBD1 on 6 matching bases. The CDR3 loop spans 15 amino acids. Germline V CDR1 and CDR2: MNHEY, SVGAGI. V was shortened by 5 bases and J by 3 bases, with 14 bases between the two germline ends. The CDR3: CASSRSRGGGNTIYF. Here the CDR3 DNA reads TGTGCCAGCAGTAGATCCAGGGGAGGTGGAAACACCATATATTTT.

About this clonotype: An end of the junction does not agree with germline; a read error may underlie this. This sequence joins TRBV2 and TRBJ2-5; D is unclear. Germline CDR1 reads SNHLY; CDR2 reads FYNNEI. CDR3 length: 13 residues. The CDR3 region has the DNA TGTGCCAGCACGATCGGTTTACGAGAGGCCCAGTACTTC. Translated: CASTIGLREAQYF.

CDR3 in amino acids: CASSYHRESGNTIYF. In nucleotides, the CDR3 is TGTGCCAGCAGTTACCACAGGGAATCTGGAAACACCATATATTTT. The genes are TRBV12-3 or TRBV12-4 and TRBJ1-3; D perhaps matches TRBD1 (6 bases). With 4 bases removed from V and 1 base from J, the gap between germline ends came to 11 bases. The length of the CDR3 is 15 residues.

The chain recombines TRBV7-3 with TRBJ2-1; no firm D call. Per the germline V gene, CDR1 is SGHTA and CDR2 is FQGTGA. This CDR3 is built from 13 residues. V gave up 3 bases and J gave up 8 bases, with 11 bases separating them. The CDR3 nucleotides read TGTGCCAGCAGCTTCGTTCAGCACGATGAGCAGTTCTTC. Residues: CASSFVQHDEQFF.

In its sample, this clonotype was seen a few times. CDR3 nucleotides: TGTGCCAGCAGCTTAGCGGCAGACGCTGCTTACGAGCAGTACTTC. It yields the protein CASSLAADAAYEQYF. The chain couples TRBV11-3 to TRBJ2-7; no definite D call. The CDR3 covers 15 residues. Germline lookup yields CDR1 SGHNT and CDR2 YENEEA. The V end lost 1 base, the J end lost 4 bases, and 14 bases lay between the germline ends.